The 20 T cell receptor beta chains reported below all come from one sample, sequenced in a study of T cell clones after liver transplantation. The method was immunoSEQ multiplex PCR; TCRdb's version includes in-frame clones alone and lacks a portion of them. The repertoire holds around 100,000 clones, around 84% seen once, with about 2.6% in the top ten. Sequencing used CD4+ T cells from blood, obtained 45 to 50 months after liver transplant. The receptors were gathered from a human patient who received a liver transplant. Some T cells may be supplied by the graft donor.

This clone was counted a few times. The gene calls are TRBV6-6 and TRBJ1-5, with TRBD1 identical over 10 bases. The junction had 5 bases not matched to a gene; V was cut back by 4 bases and J by 5 bases. CDR3 length: 15 amino acids. The germline V gene has CDR1 MNHNY and CDR2 SVGAGI (reference sequence). CDR3 nucleotide sequence: TGTGCCAGCAGTTTTTGGACAGGGGGGGATCAGCCCCAGCATTTT. Residues: CASSFWTGGDQPQHF.

The count of this clone is one. The chain has TRBV5-5 and TRBJ1-5; D is uncertain. The CDR3 has 15 amino acids. Germline assignment: CDR1 SGHKS and CDR2 YYEKEE (reference sequence). The ends were cut back, 0 bases at V and 3 bases at J, with 10 bases in the middle. The CDR3 nucleotides read TGTGCCAGCAGCTTGGGTACCGGGAACAATCAGCCCCAGCATTTT. It specifies CASSLGTGNNQPQHF.

This CDR3 reads CASSGTGVRDGYTF. The CDR3 nucleotides are TGTGCCAGCAGTGGGACAGGGGTCAGGGATGGCTACACCTTC. The chain carries TRBV25-1 and TRBJ1-2; 9 nucleotides align to TRBD1. From germline, CDR1 is MGHDK and CDR2 SYGVNS. With V trimmed by 4 bases and J by 6 bases, 6 bases remained unmatched. The CDR3 length is 14 residues.

This clone appeared once. J is TRBJ2-3 and V is TRBV4-3, with 9 bases aligning to TRBD2. The CDR3 length is 16 residues. Germline V gene sequence: CDR1 LGHNA, CDR2 YSLEER. Trimming at V came to 3 bases and at J to 4 bases, leaving 8 bases not matched to a gene. Here the CDR3 reads CASSHLRGGGSDTQYF. In DNA form, the CDR3 reads TGCGCCAGCAGCCACCTGCGGGGGGGCGGCTCAGATACGCAGTATTTT.

The chain carries TRBV7-6 and TRBJ2-7, with D unclear. Germline CDR1 and CDR2: SGHVS and FNYEAQ. V was pared by 5 bases and J by 3 bases, with 17 bases between. The CDR3 runs to 15 residues. The CDR3 coding sequence is TGTGCCAGCAGCCCTCAAGCCGGCAGCGTCTACGAGCAGTACTTC. Its translation: CASSPQAGSVYEQYF. The variable domain in full, completed from reference TRBV7-6 and TRBJ2-7, reads GAGVSQSPRYKVTKRGQDVALRCDPISGHVSLYWYRQALGQGPEFLTYFNYEAQQDKSGLPNDRFSAERPEGSISTLTIQRTEQRDSAMYRCASSPQAGSVYEQYFGPGTRLTVT.

This chain links TRBV7-6 with TRBJ2-7, with D hard to call. Trimming pared 5 bases from V and 2 bases from J, leaving 13 bases between. CDR3 size: 14 residues. Germline values: CDR1 SGHVS, CDR2 FNYEAQ. Written as DNA, the CDR3 is TGTGCCAGCAGCCCTCCCGGCAGACCCTACGAGCAGTACTTC. It codes for CASSPPGRPYEQYF.

The chain carries TRBV6-5 and TRBJ1-1, with D uncertain. The V end was cut by 2 bases, the J end by 11 bases, with 9 bases between. The CDR3 extends over 11 amino acids. Germline V CDR1 and CDR2: MNHEY, SVGAGI. CDR3 in amino acids: CASSYEGAAFF. CDR3 bases: TGTGCCAGCAGTTACGAGGGTGCTGCTTTCTTT.

V usage is TRBV5-1 and J usage is TRBJ2-1; tentative D call: TRBD2 (6 bases). This CDR3 comprises 14 residues. V lost 4 bases, J lost 8 bases, and 16 bases lay in between. Germline V gene data show CDR1 as SGHRS and CDR2 as YFSETQ. The CDR3 DNA reads as TGCGCCAGCAGCACGGGACTGGAGGGGCATGAGCAGTTCTTC. This codes for CASSTGLEGHEQFF.

Worth noting for this clone: The junction does not match germline at one end; this may be a read error. The chain links TRBV7-6 to TRBJ2-3, with D unresolved. Germline V gives CDR1 SGHVS, CDR2 FNYEAQ. This CDR3 is built from 15 residues. The CDR3 region has the DNA TGTGCCAGCAGTTTAGGGCGGCCTAGCACAGATACGCAGTATTTT. This encodes CASSLGRPSTDTQYF.

This CDR3 reads CATRGRDTEAFF. CDR3 nucleotides: TGTGCCACCAGGGGGCGCGACACTGAAGCTTTCTTT. The chain joins TRBV6-4 to TRBJ1-1; TRBD1 aligns across 8 bases. Germline CDR1 is MRHNA and CDR2 is SNTAGT. Germline trimming cut 10 bases from V and 3 bases from J; bases unmatched to any gene: 4. This CDR3 contains 12 residues.

The rearrangement joins TRBV7-2 to TRBJ2-1; D possibly corresponds to TRBD2 (6 bases). Germline-derived CDR1 and CDR2 are SGHTA and FQGNSA. This CDR3 contains 15 residues. Trimming left V 3 bases short and J 0 bases short, with 9 bases between. The CDR3 reads CASSFGGRSYNEQFF. The CDR3 nucleotides are TGTGCCAGCAGCTTCGGGGGTCGCTCCTACAATGAGCAGTTCTTC.

The CDR3 coding sequence is TGTGCCAGCAGCGTGGGGACAGGGGGTCTTAATGAGCAGTTCTTC. It yields the protein CASSVGTGGLNEQFF. The rearrangement joins TRBV7-9 to TRBJ2-1; 11 bases are shared with TRBD1. After removal of 5 bases from V and 7 bases from J, the junction contained 7 bases not matched to a gene. The CDR3 is made up of 15 amino acids. CDR1 is SEHNR, CDR2 FQNEAQ, per germline (reference sequence).

This rearrangement joins TRBV7-9 to TRBJ2-3, with TRBD2 identical over 11 bases. Germline CDR1 SEHNR, CDR2 FQNEAQ (reference sequence). This CDR3 is 18 amino acids long. After removal of 5 bases from V and 0 bases from J, the junction contained 10 bases not matched to a gene. CDR3: CASSPGTSGRTSTDTQYF. The DNA for the CDR3 is TGTGCCAGCAGCCCGGGGACTAGCGGACGTACTAGCACAGATACGCAGTATTTT.

V and J are TRBV7-2 and TRBJ1-5; D is uncertain. The V end was cut by 1 base, the J end by 11 bases, with 9 bases between. The germline V gene encodes CDR1 SGHTA and CDR2 FQGNSA. This CDR3 is 12 amino acids long. This CDR3 reads CASSLGGGTQHF. The CDR3 nucleotides are TGTGCCAGCAGCTTAGGGGGTGGGACCCAGCATTTT.

V and J are TRBV6-6 and TRBJ1-5; D uncertain. The CDR3 is 12 amino acids. Trimming removed 7 bases from V and 2 bases from J, with 6 bases in between. Per germline, CDR1 MNHNY and CDR2 SVGAGI (reference sequence). This CDR3 is CASTMGNQPQHF. The DNA for the CDR3 is TGTGCCAGCACGATGGGCAATCAGCCCCAGCATTTT.

The CDR3 nucleotides read TGTGCCAGCAGTCCGGGACCTCTGAGCACCGGGGAGCTGTTTTTT. This encodes CASSPGPLSTGELFF. The rearrangement joins TRBV6-1 to TRBJ2-2, with D perhaps given as TRBD1 or TRBD2 (5 bases each). CDR3 length equals 15 residues. Germline CDR1 and CDR2: MNHNS and SASEGT. Trimming took 5 bases from V and 4 from J, leaving 14 bases between them.

The J gene is TRBJ2-7, the V gene TRBV5-4; TRBD2 is a possible D gene (5 bases). Trimming removed 1 base from V and 1 base from J, with 9 bases in between. In germline, CDR1 is SGHNT, CDR2 YYREEE (reference sequence). The CDR3 length is 14 residues. CDR3 bases: TGTGCCAGCAGCTTGTATTGGAGGTCCTACGAGCAGTACTTC. Protein sequence: CASSLYWRSYEQYF.

The V and J genes are TRBV7-6 and TRBJ2-2, with D tentatively TRBD1 or TRBD2 (5 bases each). The CDR3 covers 18 residues. Germline V CDR1 and CDR2: SGHVS, FNYEAQ. V lost 1 base and J lost 0, with 15 bases in between. CDR3 amino acids: CASSLVQAGTANTGELFF. The CDR3 region has the DNA TGTGCCAGCAGCTTAGTACAGGCCGGGACCGCGAACACCGGGGAGCTGTTTTTT.

The rearrangement uses TRBV6-6 and TRBJ1-1; D gene unclear. Trimming pared 7 bases from V and 1 base from J, leaving 10 bases between. The CDR3 extends over 13 amino acids. The germline V gene encodes CDR1 MNHNY and CDR2 SVGAGI (reference sequence). This CDR3 reads CASKPPANTEAFF. For the CDR3, the DNA is TGTGCCAGCAAACCGCCTGCGAACACTGAAGCTTTCTTT.

This chain uses TRBV10-3 with TRBJ1-2; weak D call: TRBD1 (5 bases). Germline V gene sequence: CDR1 ENHRY, CDR2 SYGVKD. Trimming took 4 bases from V and 3 from J, leaving 12 bases between them. The CDR3 is 14 residues long. The CDR3 nucleotides are TGTGCCATCAGTGCCCCACGGGGGGACTATGGCTACACCTTC. Translating gives CAISAPRGDYGYTF.